The TCR beta chain described here comes from a study of shared clonotypes between healthy human individuals. Study overall: Three plates were used per donor for CD4 naive, three for CD4 memory, two for CD8 naive and one for CD8 memory. Study-level findings and limits: Non-shared clonotypes showed lower generation probabilities than clonotypes common to all four donors. Depth of sequencing was expected to influence donor clonotype sharing.

The germline V gene has CDR1 SNHLY and CDR2 FYNNEI. Trimming cost V 4 bases and J 0 bases, with 7 bases left between them. CDR3 size: 14 residues. A note on this clone: Its target is unknown.

Sorted-subset replicate PCR reactions contained 200 ng DNA, corresponding to about 30,000 T cell genomes. Only in-frame clones appear in the TCRdb table, and some are missing; sequencing was by immunoSEQ multiplex PCR. There are about 2.4 million clones in the sample; more than 90% occur only once, and about 0.13% lies in the top ten. The V and J genes are TRBV2 and TRBJ1-3; no firm D call. The sequencing sample was made of naive CD4+ T cells sorted from blood. Sample subset: CD45RA+ positively selected. The receptor's source is a man between 18 and 35 years old in good health. The DNA of the CDR3 is TGTGCCAGCAGTGCCGGAATCTCTGGAAACACCATATATTTT. Translated, it gives CASSAGISGNTIYF.